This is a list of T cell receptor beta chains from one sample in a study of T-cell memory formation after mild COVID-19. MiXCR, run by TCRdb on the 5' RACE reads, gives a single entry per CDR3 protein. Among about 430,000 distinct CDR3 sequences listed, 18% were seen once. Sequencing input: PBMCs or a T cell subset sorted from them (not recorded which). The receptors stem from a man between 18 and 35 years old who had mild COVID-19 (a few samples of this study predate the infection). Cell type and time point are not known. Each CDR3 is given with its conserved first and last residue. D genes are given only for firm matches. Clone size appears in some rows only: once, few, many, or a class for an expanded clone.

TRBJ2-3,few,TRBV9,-,TGTGCCAGCAGCGTAGAGGGGTCGGGGGATACGCAGTATTTT,CASSVEGSGDTQYF
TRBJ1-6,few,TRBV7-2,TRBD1,TGTGCCAGCAGCTTCAGGGGGCCGGATTCACCCCTCCACTTT,CASSFRGPDSPLHF
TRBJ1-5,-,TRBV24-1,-,TGTGCCACCAGTGAGGGGGGGCACAATCAGCCCCAGCATTTT,CATSEGGHNQPQHF
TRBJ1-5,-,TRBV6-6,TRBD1,TGTGCCAGCAGTTCCACTCGGACAGGGGGCGGCAATCAGCCCCAGCATTTT,CASSSTRTGGGNQPQHF
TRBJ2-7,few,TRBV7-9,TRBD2,TGTGCCAGCAGCTTAGAAGCGGGACCAACCTACGAGCAGTACTTC,CASSLEAGPTYEQYF
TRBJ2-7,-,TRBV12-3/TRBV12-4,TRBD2,TGTGCCAGCAGTTTCGGGGGGGCGGACTACGAGCAGTACTTC,CASSFGGADYEQYF
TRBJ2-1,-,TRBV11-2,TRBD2,TGTGCCAGCAGGCCAGAGGGACGGGAAGAGCGGGGTAAATACAATGAGCAGTTCTTC,CASRPEGREERGKYNEQFF
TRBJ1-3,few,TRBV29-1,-,TGCAGCGTTGATGACACTCCAGGGGACACCATATATTTT,CSVDDTPGDTIYF
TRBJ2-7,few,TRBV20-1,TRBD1,TGCAGTGCTAGAGCGACAGGGTCCTACGAGCAGTACTTC,CSARATGSYEQYF
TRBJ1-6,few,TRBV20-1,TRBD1,TGCAGTGCCGACAGGGGAGAGACCTATAATTCACCCCTCCACTTT,CSADRGETYNSPLHF
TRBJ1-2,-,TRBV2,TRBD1,TGTGCCAGCAGTCCCGGGACAGGGGGCTATGGCTACACCTTC,CASSPGTGGYGYTF
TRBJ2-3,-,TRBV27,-,TGTGCCAGCAGGCTCCGACCACTCACAGATACGCAGTATTTT,CASRLRPLTDTQYF
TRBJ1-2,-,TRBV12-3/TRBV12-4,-,TGTGCCAGCAGTTTAGCGCCGGGAAGGGGCAACGGCTACACCTTC,CASSLAPGRGNGYTF
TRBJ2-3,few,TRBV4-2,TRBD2,TGTGCCAGCAGCCAAGAAGGTAGCGGGGTAGCAGATACGCAGTATTTT,CASSQEGSGVADTQYF
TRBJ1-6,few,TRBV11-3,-,TGTGCCAGCAGTTTGGACGGCAATTCACCCCTCCACTTT,CASSLDGNSPLHF
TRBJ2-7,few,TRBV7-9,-,TGTGCCAGCAGCCGATTAGGCAGCAGACAAACCACGGGGGACGAGCAGTACTTC,CASSRLGSRQTTGDEQYF
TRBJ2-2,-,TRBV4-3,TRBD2,TGCGCCAGCAGCCAAGGACTAGCGGGGGGGCCGAACACCGGGGAGCTGTTTTTT,CASSQGLAGGPNTGELFF
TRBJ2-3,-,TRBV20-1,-,TGCAGTGCTTCCGTAGAACCCCTGCAGTATTTT,CSASVEPLQYF
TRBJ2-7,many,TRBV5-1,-,TGCGCCAGCAGCGCCTCGAACTACGAGCAGTACTTC,CASSASNYEQYF
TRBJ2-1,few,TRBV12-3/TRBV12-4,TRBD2,TGTGCCAGCAGCCGTCTTCTAGCGGGGGGGCACAATGAGCAGTTCTTC,CASSRLLAGGHNEQFF
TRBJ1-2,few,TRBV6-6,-,TGTGCCAGCAGTTACTTCGAACGGGACTATGGCTACACCTTC,CASSYFERDYGYTF
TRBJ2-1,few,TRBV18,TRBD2,TGTGCCAGCTCACCACTTTCTAGCGGGGGGGCCGTGAATGAGCAGTTCTTC,CASSPLSSGGAVNEQFF
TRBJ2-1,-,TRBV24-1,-,TGTGCCACCAGTGAGGGGACCAGCTCCTACAATGAGCAGTTCTTC,CATSEGTSSYNEQFF
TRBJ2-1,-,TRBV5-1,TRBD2,TGCGCCAGCAGCTTGGATAGCGGGGGGGCCGGTGAGCAGTTCTTC,CASSLDSGGAGEQFF
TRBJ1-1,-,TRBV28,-,TGTGCCAGCAGTTCTCGGGCCACTGAAGCTTTCTTT,CASSSRATEAFF
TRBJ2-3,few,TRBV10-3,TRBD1,TGTGCCATCAGTGAAGGACCCCCAGGGGGCAGAATAGATACGCAGTATTTT,CAISEGPPGGRIDTQYF
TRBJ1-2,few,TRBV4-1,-,TGCGCCAGCAGCCTCCGGGACATATCCGCTGGCTACACCTTC,CASSLRDISAGYTF
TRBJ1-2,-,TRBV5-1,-,TGCGCCAGCAGCCCTCCAGGTGCCTATGGCTACACCTTC,CASSPPGAYGYTF
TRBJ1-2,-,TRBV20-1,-,TGCAGTGCTAGCGGCCCAGAAACTAACTATGGCTACACCTTC,CSASGPETNYGYTF
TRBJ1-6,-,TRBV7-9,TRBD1,TGTGCCAGCAGCTCCGGGACAGGGTGGCCACCCCTCCACTTT,CASSSGTGWPPLHF
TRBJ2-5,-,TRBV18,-,TGTGCCAGCTCACAGTACCAAGAGACCCAGTACTTC,CASSQYQETQYF
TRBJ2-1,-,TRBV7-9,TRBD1,TGTGCCAGCAGCCTCCAGGGGGCGCTCAACTATGAGCAGTTCTTC,CASSLQGALNYEQFF
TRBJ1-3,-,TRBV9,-,TGTGCCAGCAAGGGAAACACCATATATTTT,CASKGNTIYF
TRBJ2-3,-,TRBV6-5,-,TGTGCCAGCACCCAGGGCGACCCGGACGCGCAGTATTTT,CASTQGDPDAQYF
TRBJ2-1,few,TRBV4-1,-,TGCGCCAGCAGCCAAGTCGCGGACACCGCGTGGAATGAGCAGTTCTTC,CASSQVADTAWNEQFF
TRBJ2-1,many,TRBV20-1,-,TGCAGTGCTAGAGCGATACTCGGCTCCTACAATGAGCAGTTCTTC,CSARAILGSYNEQFF
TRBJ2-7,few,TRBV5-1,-,TGCGCCAGCAGCCCACAGGGATACGGCGAGCAGTACTTC,CASSPQGYGEQYF
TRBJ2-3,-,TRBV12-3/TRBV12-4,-,TGTGCCAGCACCGGGGGTGGCTCGGGCACAGATACGCAGTATTTT,CASTGGGSGTDTQYF
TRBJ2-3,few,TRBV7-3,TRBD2,TGTGCCAGCAGCTGGGGCTCCGGGGGGACAGATACGCAGTATTTT,CASSWGSGGTDTQYF
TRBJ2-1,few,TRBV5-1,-,TGCGCCAGCAGCTTGGCCATGGCCCGGCAGTCCTACAATGAGCAGTTCTTC,CASSLAMARQSYNEQFF
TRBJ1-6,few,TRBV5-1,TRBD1,TGCGCCAGCAGCTCGGACAGGGGTTCACCCCTCCACTTT,CASSSDRGSPLHF
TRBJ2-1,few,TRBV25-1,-,TGTGCCAGCAGTGATATAGGGGGCAATGAGCAGTTCTTC,CASSDIGGNEQFF
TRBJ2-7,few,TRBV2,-,TGTGCCAGCAGTCTGGATCCCTACGAGCAGTACTTC,CASSLDPYEQYF
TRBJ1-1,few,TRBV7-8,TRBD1,TGTGCCAGCAGCTTCGGGACAGGGGACACTGAAGCTTTCTTT,CASSFGTGDTEAFF
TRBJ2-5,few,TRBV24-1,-,TGTGCCACCAGTGATTCCAGGGAAGCTGAGACCCAGTACTTC,CATSDSREAETQYF
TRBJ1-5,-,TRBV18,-,TGTGCCAGCTCACCACTTGCAGAAATTAATCAGCCCCAGCATTTT,CASSPLAEINQPQHF
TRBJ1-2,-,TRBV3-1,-,TGTGCCAGCAGTCCACCGGGGGCGAATGGCTACACCTTC,CASSPPGANGYTF
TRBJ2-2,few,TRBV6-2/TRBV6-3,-,TGTGCCAGCAGGATCTCGGGGGGCCCCACCGGGGAGCTGTTTTTT,CASRISGGPTGELFF